This TCR beta chain was recovered during a study of cytomegalovirus exposure and HLA in healthy donors. V shed 1 base and J shed 3 bases, with 24 bases lying between them. CDR1 is LNHDA, CDR2 SQIVND, per germline (reference sequence). The CDR3 length is 19 residues. PCR was performed using 60 Vbeta and 13 Jbeta primers. Profiling relied on immunoSEQ multiplex PCR, and the TCRdb table lists in-frame clones only, not all of them. The sample lists 190,000 or so clones; 79% were seen once. The sequencing sample was made of PBMCs. V and J are TRBV19 and TRBJ1-2, with D perhaps matching TRBD1 (6 bases). The clonotype originates from a girl aged 10-17 years in good health and CMV-seropositive. The CDR3 DNA follows: TGTGCCAGTAGTATAGGAAGTAGTGGCCGACAGGCCACCTACTATGGCTACACCTTC. This sequence encodes CASSIGSSGRQATYYGYTF.